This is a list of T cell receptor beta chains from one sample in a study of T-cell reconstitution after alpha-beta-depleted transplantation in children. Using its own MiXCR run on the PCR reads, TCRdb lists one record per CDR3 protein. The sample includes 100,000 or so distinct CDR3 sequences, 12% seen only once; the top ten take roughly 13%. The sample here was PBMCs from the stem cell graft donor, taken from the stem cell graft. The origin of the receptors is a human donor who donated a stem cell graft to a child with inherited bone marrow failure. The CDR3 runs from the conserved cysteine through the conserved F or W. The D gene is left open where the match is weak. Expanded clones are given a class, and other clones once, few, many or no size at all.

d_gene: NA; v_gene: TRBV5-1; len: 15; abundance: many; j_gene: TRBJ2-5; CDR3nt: TGCGCCAGCAGCTGGGACGGGGCCCTCCAAGAGACCCAGTACTTC; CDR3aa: CASSWDGALQETQYF
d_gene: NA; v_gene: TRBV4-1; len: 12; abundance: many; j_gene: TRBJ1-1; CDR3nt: TGCGCCACGGGACACTCGAACACTGAAGCTTTCTTT; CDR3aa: CATGHSNTEAFF
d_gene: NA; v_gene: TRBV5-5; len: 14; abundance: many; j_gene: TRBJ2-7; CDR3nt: TGTGCCAGCAGCCTCCGACAGGTCCTTGACGAGCAGTACTTC; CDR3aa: CASSLRQVLDEQYF
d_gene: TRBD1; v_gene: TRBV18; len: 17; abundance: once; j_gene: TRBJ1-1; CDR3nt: TGTGCCAGCTCACCCCGAAGACACAGGGGGCCGGGCACTGAAGCTTTCTTT; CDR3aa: CASSPRRHRGPGTEAFF
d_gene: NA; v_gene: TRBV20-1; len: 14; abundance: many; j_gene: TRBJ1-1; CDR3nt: TGCAGTGCTAGGGAACCCAAGAAGGGCACTGAAGCTTTCTTT; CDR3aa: CSAREPKKGTEAFF
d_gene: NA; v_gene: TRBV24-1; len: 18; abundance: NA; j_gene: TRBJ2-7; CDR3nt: TGTGCCACCAGTGATTGGAGGACCCCGGGACAATTCACCTACGAGCAGTACTTC; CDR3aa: CATSDWRTPGQFTYEQYF
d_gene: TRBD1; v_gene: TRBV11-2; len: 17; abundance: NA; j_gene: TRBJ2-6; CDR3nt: TGTGCCAGCAGCCCGACAGGGGCAAGGTCTGGGGCCAACGTCCTGACTTTC; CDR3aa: CASSPTGARSGANVLTF
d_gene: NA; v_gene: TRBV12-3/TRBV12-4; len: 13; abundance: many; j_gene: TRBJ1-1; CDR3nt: TGTGCCATCCCTGTGATGGGTATAACTGAAGCTTTCTTT; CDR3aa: CAIPVMGITEAFF
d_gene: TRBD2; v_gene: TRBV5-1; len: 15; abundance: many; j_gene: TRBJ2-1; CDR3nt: TGCGCCAGCAGCTCGGGACTAGCTCCCTACAATGAGCAGTTCTTC; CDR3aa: CASSSGLAPYNEQFF
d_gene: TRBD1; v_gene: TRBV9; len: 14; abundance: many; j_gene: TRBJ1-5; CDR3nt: TGTGCCAGCAGCGATGGACAGGGAGGACAGCCCCAGCATTTT; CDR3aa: CASSDGQGGQPQHF
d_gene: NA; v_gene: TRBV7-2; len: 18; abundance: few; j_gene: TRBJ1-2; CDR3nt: TGTGCCAGCAGCTTAGCGCTTGGGCGGCAGGGTTTAAACTATGGCTACACCTTC; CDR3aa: CASSLALGRQGLNYGYTF
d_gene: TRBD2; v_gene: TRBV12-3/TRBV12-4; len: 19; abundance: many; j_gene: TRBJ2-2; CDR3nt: TGTGCCAGCAGTCCCCGGGGGGGCAGGCTAGCGGGAGCCACCGGGGAGCTGTTTTTT; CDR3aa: CASSPRGGRLAGATGELFF
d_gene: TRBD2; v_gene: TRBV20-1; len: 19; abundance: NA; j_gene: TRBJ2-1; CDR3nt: TGCAGTGGTAGGGGTCCGGGACTAGCGGGAGGGCCGGACTACAATGAGCAGTTCTTC; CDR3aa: CSGRGPGLAGGPDYNEQFF
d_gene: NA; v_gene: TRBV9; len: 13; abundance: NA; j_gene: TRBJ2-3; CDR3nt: TGTGCCAGCAGCACAGCCGTAGCAGATACGCAGTATTTT; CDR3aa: CASSTAVADTQYF
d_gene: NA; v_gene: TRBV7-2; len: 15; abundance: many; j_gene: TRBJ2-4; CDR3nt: TGTGCCAGCAGTTCACCCCAGGGGGCCAAAAACATTCAGTACTTC; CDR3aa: CASSSPQGAKNIQYF
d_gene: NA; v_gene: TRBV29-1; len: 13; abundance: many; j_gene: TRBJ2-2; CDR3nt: TGCAGCGTCAAGGAGGCGAACACCGGGGAGCTGTTTTTT; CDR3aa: CSVKEANTGELFF
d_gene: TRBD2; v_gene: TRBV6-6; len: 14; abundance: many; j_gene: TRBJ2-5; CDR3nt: TGTGCCAGCAAAGGACTAGCGGGAGCAGAGACCCAGTACTTC; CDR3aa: CASKGLAGAETQYF
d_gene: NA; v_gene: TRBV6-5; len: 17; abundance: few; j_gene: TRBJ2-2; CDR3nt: TGTGCCAGCAGTTACATAGGGGGGGGGACGAACACCGGGGAGCTGTTTTTT; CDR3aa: CASSYIGGGTNTGELFF
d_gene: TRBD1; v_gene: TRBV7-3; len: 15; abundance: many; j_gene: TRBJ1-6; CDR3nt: TGTGCCAGCAGCTCGGGACAGGGGGCTGGATCACCCCTCCACTTT; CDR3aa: CASSSGQGAGSPLHF
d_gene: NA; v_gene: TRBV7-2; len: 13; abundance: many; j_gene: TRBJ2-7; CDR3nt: TGTGCCAGCAGCTTCGGGTCGGGCCACGAGCAGTACTTC; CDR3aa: CASSFGSGHEQYF
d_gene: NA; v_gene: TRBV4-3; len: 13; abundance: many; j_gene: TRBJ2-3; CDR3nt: TGCGCCAGCAGCCAAGATCATGCAGATACGCAGTATTTT; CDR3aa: CASSQDHADTQYF
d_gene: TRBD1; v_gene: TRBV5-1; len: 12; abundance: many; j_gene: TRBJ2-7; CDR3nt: TGCGCCAGCACCCCCCCAGGGGGCGAGCAGTACTTC; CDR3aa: CASTPPGGEQYF
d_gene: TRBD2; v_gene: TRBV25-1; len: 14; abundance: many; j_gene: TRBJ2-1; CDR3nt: TGTGCCAGCAGCCAGATAAAGCGGGAGAATGAGCAGTTCTTC; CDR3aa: CASSQIKRENEQFF
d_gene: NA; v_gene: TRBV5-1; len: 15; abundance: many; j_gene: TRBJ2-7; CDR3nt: TGCGCCAGCAGCTTGGACGCAGGGAATCCCTACGAGCAGTACTTC; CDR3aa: CASSLDAGNPYEQYF